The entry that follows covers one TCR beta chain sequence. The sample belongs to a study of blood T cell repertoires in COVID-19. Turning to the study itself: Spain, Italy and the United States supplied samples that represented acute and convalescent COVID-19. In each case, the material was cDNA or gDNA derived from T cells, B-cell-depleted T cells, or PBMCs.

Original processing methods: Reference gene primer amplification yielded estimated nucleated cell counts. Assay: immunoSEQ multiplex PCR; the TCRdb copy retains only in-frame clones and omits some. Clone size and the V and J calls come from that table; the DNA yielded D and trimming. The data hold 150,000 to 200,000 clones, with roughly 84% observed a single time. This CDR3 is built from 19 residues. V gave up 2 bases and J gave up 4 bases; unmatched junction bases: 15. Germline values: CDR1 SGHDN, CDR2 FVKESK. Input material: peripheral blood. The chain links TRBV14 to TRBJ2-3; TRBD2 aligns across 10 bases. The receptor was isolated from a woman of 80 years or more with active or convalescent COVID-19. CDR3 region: CASSQIFGLAGARPDTQYF. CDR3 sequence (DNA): TGTGCCAGCAGCCAAATTTTCGGGCTAGCGGGAGCGAGGCCAGATACGCAGTATTTT.